This T cell receptor beta chain derives from a study of shared clonotypes between healthy human individuals. Study context: Donor composition was a couple of women and three men, aged 18 to 49.

The assay used deep level. Several immunoSEQ plates held equal portions of the genomic DNA taken from each subset. The protocol was immunoSEQ multiplex PCR, while the TCRdb copy is restricted to in-frame clones and leaves out a portion. The sample lists over 2 million clones, roughly 94% occurring once. The germline CDR1 and CDR2 sequences are LNHDA and SQIVND (reference sequence). This CDR3 comprises 14 residues. The J segment lost 8 bases and the V segment lost 9 bases, leaving 11 bases of the junction unmatched. The donor population consisted of healthy HIV-negative adults with no recent acute infections or vaccinations.

The source is a young man in good health. The chain has TRBV19 and TRBJ1-4; 8 nucleotides agree with TRBD1. The sample consisted of naive CD4+ T cells sorted from blood. Sample subset: CD45RA+ positively selected. The CDR3 DNA is TGTGCCAGCGCCCCGACAGGGGCAGGCGAAAAACTGTTTTTT. Translating gives CASAPTGAGEKLFF.